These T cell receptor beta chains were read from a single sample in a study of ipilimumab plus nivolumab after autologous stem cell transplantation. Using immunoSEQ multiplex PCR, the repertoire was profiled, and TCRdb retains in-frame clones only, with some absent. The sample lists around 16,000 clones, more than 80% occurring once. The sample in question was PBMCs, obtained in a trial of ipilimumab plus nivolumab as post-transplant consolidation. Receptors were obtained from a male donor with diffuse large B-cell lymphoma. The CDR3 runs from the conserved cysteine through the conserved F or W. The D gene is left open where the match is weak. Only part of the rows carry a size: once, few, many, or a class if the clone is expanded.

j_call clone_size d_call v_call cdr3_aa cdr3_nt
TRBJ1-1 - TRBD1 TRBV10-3 CAISESRQGVTEAFF TGTGCCATCAGTGAGTCAAGACAGGGAGTGACTGAAGCTTTCTTT
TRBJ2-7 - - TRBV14 CASSPLKGIYEQYF TGTGCCAGCAGCCCATTAAAGGGCATATACGAGCAGTACTTC
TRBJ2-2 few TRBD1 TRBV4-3 CASSHSDRGDTGELFF TGCGCCAGCAGCCACTCCGACAGGGGCGACACCGGGGAGCTGTTTTTT
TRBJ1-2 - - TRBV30 CACAGSGYTF TGTGCCTGCGCGGGGAGCGGCTACACCTTC
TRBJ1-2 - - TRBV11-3 CASSLGGQATNYGYTF TGTGCCAGCAGCTTAGGAGGGCAGGCTACTAACTATGGCTACACCTTC
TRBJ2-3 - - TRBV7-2 CASSNVAQWSDTQYF TGTGCCAGCAGCAACGTGGCCCAGTGGTCAGATACGCAGTATTTT
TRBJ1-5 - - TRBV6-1 CASSGGRFSWDNQPQHF TGTGCCAGCAGTGGCGGCAGGTTCTCGTGGGACAATCAGCCCCAGCATTTT
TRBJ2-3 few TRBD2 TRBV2 CASSEFAGGGTDTQYF TGTGCCAGCAGTGAGTTTGCGGGGGGGGGCACAGATACGCAGTATTTT
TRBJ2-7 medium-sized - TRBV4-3 CASSPGRFLLYEQYF TGCGCCAGCAGCCCCGGACGGTTCCTTTTGTACGAGCAGTACTTC
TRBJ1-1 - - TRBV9 CASSTRGLDTEAFF TGTGCCAGCAGCACCCGGGGGCTAGACACTGAAGCTTTCTTT
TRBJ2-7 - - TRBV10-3 CATRSPTTQGYEQYF TGTGCCACCAGAAGCCCCACTACACAGGGCTACGAGCAGTACTTC
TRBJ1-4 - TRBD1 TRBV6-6 CASSRQGNFGEKLFF TGTGCCAGCAGTAGACAGGGGAATTTTGGTGAAAAACTGTTTTTT
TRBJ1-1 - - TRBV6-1 CASSEIGGRTEAFF TGTGCCAGCAGTGAAATTGGGGGGCGCACTGAAGCTTTCTTT
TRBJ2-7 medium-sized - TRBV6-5 CASSYSGGRTYEQYF TGTGCCAGCAGTTACAGTGGCGGCCGCACCTACGAGCAGTACTTC
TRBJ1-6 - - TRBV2 CASSEGPFNSPLHF TGTGCCAGCAGTGAAGGTCCTTTTAATTCACCCCTCCACTTT
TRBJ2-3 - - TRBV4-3 CASSQMPFAGLSTDTQYF TGCGCCAGCAGCCAAATGCCCTTCGCGGGGCTTAGCACAGATACGCAGTATTTT
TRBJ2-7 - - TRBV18 CASSPDLGGSYEQYF TGTGCCAGCTCACCCGACCTGGGGGGCTCCTACGAGCAGTACTTC
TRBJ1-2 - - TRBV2 CASTQAYRGYGYTF TGTGCCAGCACACAGGCCTATCGTGGGTATGGCTACACCTTC
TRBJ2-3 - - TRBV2 CASSPGTSSTDTQYF TGTGCCAGCAGTCCGGGGACCTCAAGCACAGATACGCAGTATTTT
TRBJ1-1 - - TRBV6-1 CASSVALGGIPTEAFF TGTGCCAGCAGTGTGGCTTTGGGCGGCATCCCCACTGAAGCTTTCTTT